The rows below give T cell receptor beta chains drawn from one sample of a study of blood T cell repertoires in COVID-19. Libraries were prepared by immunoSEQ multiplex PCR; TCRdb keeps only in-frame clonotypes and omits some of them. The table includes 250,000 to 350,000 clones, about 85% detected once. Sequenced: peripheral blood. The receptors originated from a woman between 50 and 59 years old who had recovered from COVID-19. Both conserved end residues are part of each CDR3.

CASSQEGAGTIQYF	TRBV4-3	TRBJ2-4
CASSDLGGETSYEQYF	TRBV2	TRBJ2-7
CASSLARRLAGSRTGELFF	TRBV7-8	TRBJ2-2
CAWSPRRSTNEKLFF	TRBV30	TRBJ1-4
CAWRGHREAFF	TRBV30	TRBJ1-1
CASSPGIMPGNTIYF	TRBV28	TRBJ1-3
CASSLDQSNIQYF	TRBV5-6	TRBJ2-4
CASSPAGGPTDTQYF	TRBV19	TRBJ2-3
CASRRLGQGYGYTF	TRBV28	TRBJ1-2
CSVDASHPQYF	TRBV29-1	TRBJ2-3
CASSLRGVNGGPGELFF	TRBV7-6	TRBJ2-2